The following is a T cell receptor (beta chain) sequence with its context. Its antigen is still unknown. Unique molecular identifiers were attached to individual cDNA molecules. TCRdb reanalysed the 5' RACE reads using MiXCR and keeps one entry per CDR3 protein. The sample records some 80,000 distinct CDR3 sequences, about 10% being singletons. This sample was taken from a study of early T cells in non-severe SARS-CoV-2 infection. Whole-study context: It was bulk RNA from unsorted whole blood that was sequenced, and the chains were unpaired. Study observations and caveats: Private and CD4 specificities were missed by VDJdb matching, which favored anti-spike CD8 responses.

This CDR3 is 13 amino acids long. CDR1 and CDR2 from the germline V gene are LNHNV and YYDKDF (reference sequence). V lost 6 bases to trimming and J lost 8 bases, with 15 bases between them. V usage is TRBV15 and J usage is TRBJ2-3; D call uncertain. The TCR originated in an adult who was a healthcare worker with PCR-confirmed SARS-CoV-2 infection or an uninfected control (not recorded which). Sequenced here: whole blood, sampled at baseline. The CDR3 region is CATRLEARSTQYF. The CDR3 nucleotides read TGTGCCACCAGACTTGAGGCCCGGTCTACGCAGTATTTT.